The 8 T cell receptor beta chains below come from one sample, sequenced in a study of T cell therapy after organ transplantation. Data came from immunoSEQ multiplex PCR; TCRdb stores just in-frame clones and leaves some out. The table includes 1,100 or so clones, roughly 63% detected once. As to time point: 20-29 weeks after completion of therapy. Their cognate antigens are unknown. The material was CD8+ T cells from blood, obtained after autologous CMV-specific T cell therapy. The receptor source for this set is a human patient who had received a solid organ transplant and had CMV disease. The graft donor may be the source of some T cells.

The chain combines TRBV27 with TRBJ1-2, with D tentatively TRBD1 (6 bases). Trimming took 6 bases from V and 5 from J, leaving 22 bases between them. Germline V gene data show CDR1 as MNHEY and CDR2 as SMNVEV (reference sequence). This CDR3 is 16 amino acids long. The CDR3 region has the DNA TGTGCCAGCAGCTCATCCAATGTAGGGGGTACTTATGGCTACACCTTC. This encodes CASSSSNVGGTYGYTF.

The V call is TRBV4-3, the J call TRBJ2-3; D gene unclear. Deletions cut 0 bases from V and 4 bases from J, with 11 bases between. CDR3 length equals 15 residues. The germline gives CDR1 LGHNA, CDR2 YSLEER. The CDR3 region has the DNA TGCGCCAGCAGCCAAGATGGAAGAGCAGCAGATACGCAGTATTTT. It is translated as CASSQDGRAADTQYF.

The V gene is TRBV4-3, the J gene TRBJ2-7; 10 bases line up with TRBD2. With 4 bases clipped from V and 6 bases from J, the junction kept 12 bases outside the gene matches. Per the germline V gene, CDR1 is LGHNA and CDR2 is YSLEER. The CDR3 totals 16 residues. The CDR3 here is CASSLSASGRAREQYF. The CDR3 region has the DNA TGCGCCAGCAGCCTCTCCGCCAGCGGGAGGGCCCGCGAGCAGTACTTC.

The V call is TRBV4-1, the J call TRBJ2-1; TRBD1 aligns across 7 bases. Trimming cost V 4 bases and J 7 bases; bases outside gene matches: 22. The CDR3 sequence is 19 residues long. The germline V gene encodes CDR1 MGHRA and CDR2 YSYEKL. The CDR3 coding sequence is TGCGCCAGCAGCCCTGGGACAGAGGGTAAGCGGTTCCCCGGAAATGAGCAGTTCTTC. Amino acid sequence: CASSPGTEGKRFPGNEQFF.

CDR3 coding DNA: TGTGCCAGCAGCGAGTCCCCAGTTTTGCCAGGGGTTGGTGAGACCCAGTACTTC. Protein: CASSESPVLPGVGETQYF. The J gene is TRBJ2-5, the V gene TRBV9; D is possibly TRBD1 (6 bases). CDR1 is SGDLS and CDR2 is YYNGEE in the germline V gene. V was trimmed by 3 bases and J by 5 bases, leaving 26 bases between them. The CDR3 length is 18 residues.

In its sample, this clone is hyperexpanded (1% or more). The genes are TRBV4-1 and TRBJ1-2, with TRBD1 matching over 7 bases. The CDR3 spans 16 residues. Trimming cost V 6 bases and J 2 bases; bases outside gene matches: 12. CDR1 is MGHRA, CDR2 YSYEKL, per germline. CDR3 loop: CASRPDQTGSNYGYTF. In DNA form, the CDR3 reads TGCGCCAGCAGGCCGGATCAGACAGGGTCAAACTATGGCTACACCTTC.

This chain uses TRBV28 with TRBJ1-1; 8 bases are a match to TRBD1. Germline loops: CDR1 MDHEN, CDR2 SYDVKM. V shed 3 bases, J shed 3 bases, and the junction held 6 bases outside the gene matches. This CDR3 is 15 amino acids long. CDR3 nucleotide sequence: TGTGCCAGCAGTTTTGCAGGGGGCGGGCACACTGAAGCTTTCTTT. It translates to CASSFAGGGHTEAFF. The complete variable domain, with remaining parts taken from reference TRBV28 and TRBJ1-1, reads DVKVTQSSRYLVKRTGEKVFLECVQDMDHENMFWYRQDPGLGLRLIYFSYDVKMKEKGDIPEGYSVSREKKERFSLILESASTNQTSMYLCASSFAGGGHTEAFFGQGTRLTVV.

This clone was observed a single time. The chain joins TRBV4-3 to TRBJ1-5; D possibly corresponds to TRBD1 (5 bases). Germline lookup yields CDR1 LGHNA and CDR2 YSLEER. V was shortened by 0 bases and J by 3 bases, with 9 bases between the two germline ends. The CDR3 runs to 15 residues. CDR3 sequence (DNA): TGCGCCAGCAGCCAAGAGGCAGGGAACAATCAGCCCCAGCATTTT. Translating it yields CASSQEAGNNQPQHF.